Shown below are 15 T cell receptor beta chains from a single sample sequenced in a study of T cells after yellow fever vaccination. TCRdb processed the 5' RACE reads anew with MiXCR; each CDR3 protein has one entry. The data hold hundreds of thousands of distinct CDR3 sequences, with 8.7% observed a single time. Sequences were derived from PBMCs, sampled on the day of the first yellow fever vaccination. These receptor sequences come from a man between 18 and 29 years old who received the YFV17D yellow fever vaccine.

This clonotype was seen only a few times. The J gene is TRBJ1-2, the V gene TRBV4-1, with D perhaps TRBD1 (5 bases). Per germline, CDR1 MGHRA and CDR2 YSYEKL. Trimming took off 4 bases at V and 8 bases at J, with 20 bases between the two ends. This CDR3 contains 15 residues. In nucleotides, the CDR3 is TGCGCCAGCAGCCTCGGGGGGGGACGACCCCCGGGCTACACCTTC. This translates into CASSLGGGRPPGYTF.

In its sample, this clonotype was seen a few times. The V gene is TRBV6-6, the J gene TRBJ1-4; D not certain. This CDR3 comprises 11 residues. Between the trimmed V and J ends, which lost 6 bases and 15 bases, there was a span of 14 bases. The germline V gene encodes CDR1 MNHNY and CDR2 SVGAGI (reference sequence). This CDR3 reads CASSGPLKVFF. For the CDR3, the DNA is TGTGCCAGCAGCGGACCACTCAAAGTGTTTTTT.

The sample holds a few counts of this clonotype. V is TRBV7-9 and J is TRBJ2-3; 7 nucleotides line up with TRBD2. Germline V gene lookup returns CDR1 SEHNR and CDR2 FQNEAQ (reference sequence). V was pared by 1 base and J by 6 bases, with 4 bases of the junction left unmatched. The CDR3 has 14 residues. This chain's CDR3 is CASSLGVAGDTQYF. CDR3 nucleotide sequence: TGTGCCAGCAGCTTAGGGGTAGCGGGCGATACGCAGTATTTT.

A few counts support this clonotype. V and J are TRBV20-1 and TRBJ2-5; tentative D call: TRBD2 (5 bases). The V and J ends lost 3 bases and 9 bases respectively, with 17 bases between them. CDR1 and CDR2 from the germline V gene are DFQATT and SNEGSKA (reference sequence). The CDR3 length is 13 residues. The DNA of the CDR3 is TGCAGTGCTAGTGAGGGAATTGATGGGCCCCAGTACTTC. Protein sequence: CSASEGIDGPQYF.

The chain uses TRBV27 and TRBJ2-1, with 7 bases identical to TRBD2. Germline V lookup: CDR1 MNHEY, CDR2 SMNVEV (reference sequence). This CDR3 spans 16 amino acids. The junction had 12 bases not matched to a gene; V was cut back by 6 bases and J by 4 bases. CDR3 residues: CASRWSGAYLYNEQFF. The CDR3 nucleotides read TGTGCCAGCAGATGGAGCGGGGCCTATTTATACAATGAGCAGTTCTTC.

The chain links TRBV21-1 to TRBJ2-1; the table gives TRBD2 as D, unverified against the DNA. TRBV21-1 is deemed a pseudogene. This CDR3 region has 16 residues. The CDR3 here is CASSPTEVLAPHEQFF. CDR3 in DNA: TGTGCCAGCAGCCCGACTGAGGTGCTCGCTCCCCATGAGCAGTTCTTC.

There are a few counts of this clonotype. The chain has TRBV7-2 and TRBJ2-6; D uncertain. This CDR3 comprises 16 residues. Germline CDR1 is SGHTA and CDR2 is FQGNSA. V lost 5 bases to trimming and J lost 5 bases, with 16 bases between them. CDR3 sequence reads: CASSPPDGGRANVLTF. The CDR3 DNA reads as TGTGCCAGCAGCCCACCGGACGGTGGCCGGGCCAACGTCCTGACTTTC.

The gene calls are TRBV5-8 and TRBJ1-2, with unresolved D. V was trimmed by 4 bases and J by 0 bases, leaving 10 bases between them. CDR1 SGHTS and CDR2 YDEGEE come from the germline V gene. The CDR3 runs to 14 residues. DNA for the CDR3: TGTGCCAGCAGCCTTGGGATCTCTAACTATGGCTACACCTTC. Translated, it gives CASSLGISNYGYTF.

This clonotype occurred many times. In DNA form, the CDR3 reads TGTGCCAGCAGCGGGATCGGGGTGGAAAAACTGTTTTTT. Translating it yields CASSGIGVEKLFF. The chain carries TRBV7-9 and TRBJ1-4; D not resolved. Germline CDR1 is SEHNR and CDR2 is FQNEAQ (reference sequence). This CDR3 has 13 residues. Trimming removed 5 bases from V and 8 bases from J, with 12 bases in between.

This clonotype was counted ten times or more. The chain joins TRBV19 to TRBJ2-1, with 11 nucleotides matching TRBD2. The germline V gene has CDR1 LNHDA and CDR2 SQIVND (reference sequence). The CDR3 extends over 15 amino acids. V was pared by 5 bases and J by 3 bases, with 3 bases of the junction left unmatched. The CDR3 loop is CASSSTSGDYNEQFF. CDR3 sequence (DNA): TGTGCCAGTAGTTCGACTAGCGGGGACTACAATGAGCAGTTCTTC.

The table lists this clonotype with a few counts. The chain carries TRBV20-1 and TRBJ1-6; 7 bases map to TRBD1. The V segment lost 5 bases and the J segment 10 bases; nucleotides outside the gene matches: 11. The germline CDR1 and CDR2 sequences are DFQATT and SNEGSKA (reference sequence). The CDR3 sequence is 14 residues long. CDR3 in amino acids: CSAQDRTIGSPLHF. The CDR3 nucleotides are TGCAGTGCTCAGGACAGGACCATTGGGTCACCCCTCCACTTT.

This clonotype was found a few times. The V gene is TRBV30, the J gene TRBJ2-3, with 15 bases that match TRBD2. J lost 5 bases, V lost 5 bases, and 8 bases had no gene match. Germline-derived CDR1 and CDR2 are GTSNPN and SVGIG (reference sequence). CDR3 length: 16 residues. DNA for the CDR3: TGTGCCTGGGGGCACGGGACTAGCGGGGGGATAGATACGCAGTATTTT. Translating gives CAWGHGTSGGIDTQYF.

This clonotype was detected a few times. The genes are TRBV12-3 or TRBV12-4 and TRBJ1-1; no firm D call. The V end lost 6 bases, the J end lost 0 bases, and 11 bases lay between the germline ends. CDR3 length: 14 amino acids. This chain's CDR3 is CASSSTAMNTEAFF. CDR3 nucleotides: TGTGCCAGCAGCTCAACAGCGATGAACACTGAAGCTTTCTTT.

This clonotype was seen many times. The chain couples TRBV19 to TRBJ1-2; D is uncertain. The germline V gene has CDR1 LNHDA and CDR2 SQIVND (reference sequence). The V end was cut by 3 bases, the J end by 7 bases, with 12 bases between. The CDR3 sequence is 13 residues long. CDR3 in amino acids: CASSMTGNSGYTF. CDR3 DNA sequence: TGTGCCAGTAGTATGACCGGGAATTCTGGCTACACCTTC.

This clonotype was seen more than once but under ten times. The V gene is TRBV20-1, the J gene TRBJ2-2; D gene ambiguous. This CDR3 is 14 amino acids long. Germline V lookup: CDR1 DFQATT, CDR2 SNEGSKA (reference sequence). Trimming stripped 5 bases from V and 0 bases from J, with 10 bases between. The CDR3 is CSAPAPANTGELFF. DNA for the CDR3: TGCAGTGCTCCCGCCCCTGCGAACACCGGGGAGCTGTTTTTT.